The 14 T cell receptor beta chains in this list originate from one sample, sequenced in a study of beta chain features in type 1 diabetes. Whole-study results and caveats: Shorter TCRB CDR3s, moderately but significantly so, marked every one of the four CD4+ subsets in Type 1 diabetes patients.

The entirety of the isolated RNA underwent reverse transcription, so expressed TCRB transcripts were sequenced. Method: immunoSEQ multiplex PCR; TCRdb's copy keeps in-frame clones and lacks some. Seen here are over 650,000 clones, around an eighth observed once, and the top ten hold 0.035% to 0.045%. No cognate antigen is known for these TCRs. The specimen sequenced was naive CD4+ T cells from blood. Every receptor here comes from a man aged 18 to 29 with type 1 diabetes.

This chain links TRBV29-1 with TRBJ1-1, with TRBD1 matching 7 bases. J gave up 1 base and V 6 bases, and 5 bases lay outside the gene matches. This CDR3 is built from 13 residues. The germline CDR1 and CDR2 sequences are SQVTM and ANQGSEA. CDR3 protein: CSVRDSWNTEAFF. CDR3 sequence (DNA): TGCAGCGTCCGGGACAGTTGGAACACTGAAGCTTTCTTT.

This chain uses TRBV7-9 with TRBJ1-4, with D possibly matching TRBD1 (6 bases). Germline lookup yields CDR1 SEHNR and CDR2 FQNEAQ (reference sequence). V lost 2 bases and J 8 bases, leaving 12 bases between the germline ends. This CDR3 is 14 amino acids long. CDR3 coding DNA: TGTGCCAGCAGCTTAATGCAGGGGACGGAAAAACTGTTTTTT. This codes for CASSLMQGTEKLFF.

This clone was detected only a few times. CDR3 nucleotides: TGTGCCAGTAGTATAGTAGTCAGGCTAGCGGGAGAGAACAATGAGCAGTTCTTC. Protein: CASSIVVRLAGENNEQFF. The rearrangement links TRBV19 to TRBJ2-1, with 10 bases aligning to TRBD2. V lost 1 base, J lost 5 bases, and 11 bases stayed unmatched. There are 18 residues in the CDR3. CDR1 LNHDA and CDR2 SQIVND come from the germline V gene (reference sequence).

This clone was counted between two and nine times. The V and J genes are TRBV27 and TRBJ2-7, with D possibly TRBD1 on 5 matching bases. V was cut by 0 bases and J by 7 bases, with 16 bases left in between. CDR3 length: 15 amino acids. CDR1 is MNHEY and CDR2 is SMNVEV in the germline V gene (reference sequence). The CDR3 bases are TGTGCCAGCAGTTTATCGGGCCAGGGTCTCGGAGAGCAGTACTTC. This translates into CASSLSGQGLGEQYF.

The gene calls are TRBV6-6 and TRBJ1-2; D might be TRBD1 (6 bases). In germline, CDR1 is MNHNY, CDR2 SVGAGI (reference sequence). The CDR3 is 16 residues long. Trimming cost V 6 bases and J 3 bases, with 20 bases left between them. In nucleotides, the CDR3 is TGTGCCAGCAGCCTCGAAATCTCTGGGGGCGACTATGGCTACACCTTC. Its protein product is CASSLEISGGDYGYTF.

V usage is TRBV9 and J usage is TRBJ1-1; D remains unclear. The CDR3 sequence is 14 residues long. CDR1 is SGDLS, CDR2 YYNGEE, per germline. V lost 2 bases and J 4 bases, leaving 12 bases between the germline ends. The CDR3 nucleotides read TGTGCCAGCAGCGTTCAGCGCTTAGGCACTGAAGCTTTCTTT. Translation gives CASSVQRLGTEAFF.

This clone came up a few times. The rearrangement uses TRBV28 and TRBJ2-5, with 9 bases matching TRBD2. The CDR3 loop spans 17 amino acids. Germline V gene lookup returns CDR1 MDHEN and CDR2 SYDVKM. V was pared by 5 bases and J by 3 bases, with 13 bases of the junction left unmatched. The CDR3 is CASSVGGRGGREETQYF. CDR3 coding DNA: TGTGCCAGCAGTGTAGGAGGGCGGGGGGGCCGAGAAGAGACCCAGTACTTC.

J is TRBJ2-2 and V is TRBV5-1, with no clear D. The CDR3 has 16 residues. The V gene lost 4 bases and the J gene lost 0 bases, with 13 bases spanning the gap. From germline, CDR1 is SGHRS and CDR2 YFSETQ. The chain's CDR3 is CASSPRPLTNTGELFF. The CDR3 DNA reads as TGCGCCAGCAGCCCTCGACCGCTCACGAACACCGGGGAGCTGTTTTTT.

The table lists this clone with a few counts. The CDR3 sequence: CASSFNPTMNTEAFF. The CDR3 bases are TGTGCCAGCAGCTTTAACCCCACCATGAACACTGAAGCTTTCTTT. J is TRBJ1-1 and V is TRBV7-6; D ambiguous. V lost 3 bases and J 0 bases, leaving 11 bases between the germline ends. Germline V gene data show CDR1 as SGHVS and CDR2 as FNYEAQ. The CDR3 totals 15 residues.

V gene TRBV2 combines with J gene TRBJ1-2; D call uncertain. The CDR3 spans 13 residues. In germline, CDR1 is SNHLY, CDR2 FYNNEI. Between the trimmed V and J ends, which lost 1 base and 1 base, there was a span of 4 bases. In DNA form, the CDR3 reads TGTGCCAGCAGTGAAGACGGTAACTATGGCTACACCTTC. Translation: CASSEDGNYGYTF.

The V and J genes are TRBV30 and TRBJ1-5, with unresolved D. Germline V gene data show CDR1 as GTSNPN and CDR2 as SVGIG (reference sequence). CDR3 length equals 13 residues. Trimming left V 4 bases short and J 5 bases short, with 12 bases between. This CDR3 is CAWNRETHQPQHF. The CDR3 DNA is TGTGCCTGGAACCGGGAGACCCATCAGCCCCAGCATTTT.

This clone was found a few times. The chain joins TRBV27 to TRBJ2-3; D is uncertain. Germline V gene sequence: CDR1 MNHEY, CDR2 SMNVEV (reference sequence). V lost 3 bases and J lost 2, with 9 bases in between. The CDR3 is 14 residues long. CDR3 protein: CASSLRRSTDTQYF. Written as DNA, the CDR3 is TGTGCCAGCAGTTTGCGGAGATCCACAGATACGCAGTATTTT.

The chain is built from TRBV28 and TRBJ2-3; 12 positions agree with TRBD2. Germline CDR1 and CDR2: MDHEN and SYDVKM. This CDR3 spans 16 amino acids. The junction had 8 bases not matched to a gene; V was cut back by 4 bases and J by 6 bases. In DNA, the CDR3 is TGTGCCAGCAGTTCGAGACTAGCGGGGGTCCCGGATACGCAGTATTTT. Translated, it gives CASSSRLAGVPDTQYF.

This CDR3 is CASSLAVSGGRDTQYF. In DNA, the CDR3 is TGCGCCAGCAGCTTGGCGGTTAGCGGGGGACGAGATACGCAGTATTTT. The rearrangement joins TRBV5-1 to TRBJ2-3; 9 nucleotides align to TRBD2. The CDR3 is 16 residues long. Germline CDR1 is SGHRS and CDR2 is YFSETQ. V shed 0 bases, J shed 5 bases, and the junction held 7 bases outside the gene matches.